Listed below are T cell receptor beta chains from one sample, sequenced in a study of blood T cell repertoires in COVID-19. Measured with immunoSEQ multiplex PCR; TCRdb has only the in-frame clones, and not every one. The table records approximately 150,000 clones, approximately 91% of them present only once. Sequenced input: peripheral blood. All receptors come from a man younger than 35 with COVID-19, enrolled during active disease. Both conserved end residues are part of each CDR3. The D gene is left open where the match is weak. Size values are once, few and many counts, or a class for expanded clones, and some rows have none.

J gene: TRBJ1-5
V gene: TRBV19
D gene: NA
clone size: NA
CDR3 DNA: TGTGCCAGTAAGAGAGGAAAGGGCAATCAGCCCCAGCATTTT
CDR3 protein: CASKRGKGNQPQHF

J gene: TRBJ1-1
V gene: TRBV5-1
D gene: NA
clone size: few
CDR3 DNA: TGCGCCAGCAGACCCTTACAGGGTAGTACTGAAGCTTTCTTT
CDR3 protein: CASRPLQGSTEAFF

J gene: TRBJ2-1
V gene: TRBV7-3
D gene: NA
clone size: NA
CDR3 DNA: TGTGCCAGCAGCTTAATAGGGGGCAATGAGCAGTTCTTC
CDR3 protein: CASSLIGGNEQFF

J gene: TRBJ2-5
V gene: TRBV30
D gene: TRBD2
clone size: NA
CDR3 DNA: TGTGCCTGGAGTGTTGCAGATAGCGGGAGGGAAGAGACCCAGTACTTC
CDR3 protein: CAWSVADSGREETQYF

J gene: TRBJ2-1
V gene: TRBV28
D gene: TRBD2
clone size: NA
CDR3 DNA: TGTGCCAGCAGTTTATATAGCGGGATAAGCTCCTACAATGAGCAGTTCTTC
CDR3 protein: CASSLYSGISSYNEQFF

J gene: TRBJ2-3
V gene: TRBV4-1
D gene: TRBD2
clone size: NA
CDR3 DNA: TGCGCCAGCAGCCTCGGGATTGGCGGGAGTACAGATACGCAGTATTTT
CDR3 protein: CASSLGIGGSTDTQYF

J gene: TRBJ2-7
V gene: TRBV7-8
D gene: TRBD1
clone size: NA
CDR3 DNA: TGTGCCAGCAGCTTAGTTCCCGGGACAGGGGACTACGAGCAGTACTTC
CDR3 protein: CASSLVPGTGDYEQYF

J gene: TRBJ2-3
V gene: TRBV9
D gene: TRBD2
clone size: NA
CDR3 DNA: TGTGCCAGCAGCGTAGGTGAGGTGATAGCGGGAAGCACAGATACGCAGTATTTT
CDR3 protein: CASSVGEVIAGSTDTQYF

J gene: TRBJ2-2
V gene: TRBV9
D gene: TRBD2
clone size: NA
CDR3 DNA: TGTGCCAGCAGCCCCCCGGGAAGCGGGAGTTCCGGGGAGCTGTTTTTT
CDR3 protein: CASSPPGSGSSGELFF

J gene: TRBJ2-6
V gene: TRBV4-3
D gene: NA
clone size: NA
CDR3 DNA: TGCGCCAGCAGCCAGTTGGAGAGCTCTGGGGCCAACGTCCTGACTTTC
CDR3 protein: CASSQLESSGANVLTF

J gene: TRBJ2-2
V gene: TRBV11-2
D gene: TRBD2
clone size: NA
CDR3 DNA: TGTGCCAGCAGCTTAGTAACGGGAGGGCCAACCGGGGAGCTGTTTTTT
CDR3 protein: CASSLVTGGPTGELFF

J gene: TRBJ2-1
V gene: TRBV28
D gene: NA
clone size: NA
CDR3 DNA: TGTGCCAGCAGTTCCAGGGAGGTTGTGGACAATGAGCAGTTCTTC
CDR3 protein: CASSSREVVDNEQFF

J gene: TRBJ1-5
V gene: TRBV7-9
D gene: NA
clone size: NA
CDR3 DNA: TGTGCCAGCAGCTTAGACAGGGCCCAGCCCCAGCATTTT
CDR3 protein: CASSLDRAQPQHF

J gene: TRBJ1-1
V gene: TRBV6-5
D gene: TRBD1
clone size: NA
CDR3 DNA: TGTGCCAGCAGTTCACAATACAGGGGCGGGGAAGCTTTCTTT
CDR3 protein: CASSSQYRGGEAFF

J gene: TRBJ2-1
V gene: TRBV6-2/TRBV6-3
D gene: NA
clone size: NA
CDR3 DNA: TGTGCCAGCAGTTACTCGATTCAGCCCAGGCCCCAATACAATGAGCAGTTCTTC
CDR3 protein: CASSYSIQPRPQYNEQFF

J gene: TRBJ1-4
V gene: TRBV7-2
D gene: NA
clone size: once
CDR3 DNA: TGTGCCAGCAGCTTAGAGGCGGGGGCACTGTGGGAAAAACTGCTTTTT
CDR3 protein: CASSLEAGALWEKLLF

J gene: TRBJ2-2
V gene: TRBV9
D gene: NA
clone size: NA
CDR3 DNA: TGTGCCAGCAGCGTACCAGGGGCATCGAACACCGGGGAGCTGTTTTTT
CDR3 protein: CASSVPGASNTGELFF

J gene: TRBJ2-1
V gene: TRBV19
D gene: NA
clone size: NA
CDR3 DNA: TGTGCCAGTAGCATAAGCTCTAGCAGGTCCTACAATGAGCAGTTCTTC
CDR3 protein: CASSISSSRSYNEQFF

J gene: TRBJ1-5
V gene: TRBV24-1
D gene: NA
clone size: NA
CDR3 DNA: TGTGCCACCAGTCGGAACTCGGGTCAGCCCCAGCATTTT
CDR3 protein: CATSRNSGQPQHF

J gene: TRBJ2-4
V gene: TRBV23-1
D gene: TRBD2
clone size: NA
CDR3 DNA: TGCGCCAGCAGTCCGAGCGGGTCCGGGGGACTAGCGGGCAGTAGTTTGGGCAAAAACATTCAGTACTTC
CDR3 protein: CASSPSGSGGLAGSSLGKNIQYF

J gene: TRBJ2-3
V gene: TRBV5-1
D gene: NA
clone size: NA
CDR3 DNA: TGCGCCAGCAGCCGGAACAGACCCACAGATACGCAGTATTTT
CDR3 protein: CASSRNRPTDTQYF

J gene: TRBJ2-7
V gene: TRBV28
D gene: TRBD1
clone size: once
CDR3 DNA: TGTGCCAGCAGTTTATACAGGGGAACCTACGAGCAGTACTTC
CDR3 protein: CASSLYRGTYEQYF

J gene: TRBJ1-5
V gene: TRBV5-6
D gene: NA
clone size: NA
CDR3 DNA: TGTGCCAGCAGTCGGCGACAGTCCAATCAGCCCCAGCATTTT
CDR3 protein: CASSRRQSNQPQHF

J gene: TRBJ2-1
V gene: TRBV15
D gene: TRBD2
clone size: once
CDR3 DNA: TGTGCCACCAGCAGAGAGGGGGGGACTACCGCCTACAATGAGCAGTTCTTC
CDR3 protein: CATSREGGTTAYNEQFF

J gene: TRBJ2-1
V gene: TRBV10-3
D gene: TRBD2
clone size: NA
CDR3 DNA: TGTGCCATCAGTGACCCGGGACTAAACAATGAGCAGTTCTTC
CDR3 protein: CAISDPGLNNEQFF

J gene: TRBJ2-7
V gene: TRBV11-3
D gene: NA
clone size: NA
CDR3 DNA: TGTGCCCCCAGGGGCTCCTACGAGCAGTACTTC
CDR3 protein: CAPRGSYEQYF

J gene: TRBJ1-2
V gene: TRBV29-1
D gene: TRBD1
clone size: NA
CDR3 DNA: TGCAGCGTTGATCCCCTCACAGGGGAGGTAAGCGGCTACACCTTC
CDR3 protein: CSVDPLTGEVSGYTF

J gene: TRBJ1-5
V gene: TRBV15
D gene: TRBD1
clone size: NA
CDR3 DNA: TGTGCCACCAGCAGAGATAAAGCCAGGGGGATCAATCAGCCCCAGCATTTT
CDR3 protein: CATSRDKARGINQPQHF

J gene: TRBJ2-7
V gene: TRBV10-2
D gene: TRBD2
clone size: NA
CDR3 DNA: TGCGCCAGCATAGGGACTAGCGGCTACGAGCAGTACTTC
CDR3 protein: CASIGTSGYEQYF

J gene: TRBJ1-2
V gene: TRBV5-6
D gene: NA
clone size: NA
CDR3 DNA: TGTGCCAGCAGCTTGGTCAGGTTACCATCTAACTATGGCTACACCTTC
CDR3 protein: CASSLVRLPSNYGYTF

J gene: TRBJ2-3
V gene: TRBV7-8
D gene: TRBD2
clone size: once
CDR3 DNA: TGTGCCAGCAGCTTAGCGCTATTGGGGAGGGCAGATACGCAGTATTTT
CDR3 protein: CASSLALLGRADTQYF

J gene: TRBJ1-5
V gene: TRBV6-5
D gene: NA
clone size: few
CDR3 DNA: TGTGCCAGCAGTTTTAACATGGCGGGGGGCAATCAGCCCCAGCATTTT
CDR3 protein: CASSFNMAGGNQPQHF

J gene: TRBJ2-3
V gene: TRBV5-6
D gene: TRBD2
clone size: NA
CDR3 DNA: TGTGCCAGCAGCTTGGCCGGTGGAAGCGGGAGGCAGACAGATACGCAGTATTTT
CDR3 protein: CASSLAGGSGRQTDTQYF

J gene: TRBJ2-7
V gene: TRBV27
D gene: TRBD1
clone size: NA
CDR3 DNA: TGTGCCAGCAGTCCCCCAGGGGGTCTCCGCGCCTACGAGCAGTACTTC
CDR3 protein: CASSPPGGLRAYEQYF

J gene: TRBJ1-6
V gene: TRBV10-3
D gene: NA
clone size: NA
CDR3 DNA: TGTGCCATCAGTGAGTCAGAGGGTGGAAATTCACCCCTCCACTTT
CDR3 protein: CAISESEGGNSPLHF

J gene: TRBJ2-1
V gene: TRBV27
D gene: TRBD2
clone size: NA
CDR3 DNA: TGTGCCAGCAGTCCGCGGGGGACCTACAATGAGCAGTTCTTC
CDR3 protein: CASSPRGTYNEQFF

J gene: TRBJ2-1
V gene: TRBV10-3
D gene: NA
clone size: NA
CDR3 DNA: TGTGCCATCATTGACGATTTGGCCAATGAGCAGTTCTTC
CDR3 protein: CAIIDDLANEQFF

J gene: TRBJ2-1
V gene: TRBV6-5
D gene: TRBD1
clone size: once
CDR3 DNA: TGTGCCAGCAGTTACTCTTGGACAGGGCTGGGCAATGAGCAGTTCTTC
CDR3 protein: CASSYSWTGLGNEQFF